A single T cell receptor beta chain is shown here with its context. Its antigen remains unknown. Trimming left V 0 bases short and J 7 bases short, with 6 bases between. The CDR3 loop spans 13 amino acids. Germline CDR1 MGHRA, CDR2 YSYEKL. TCRdb re-called the reads through MiXCR, storing one row per CDR3 protein. The sample has approximately 730,000 distinct CDR3 sequences; 25% to 30% are singletons. The sample originates from a study of T cell repertoires in cytomegalovirus infection. This chain links TRBV4-1 with TRBJ1-4; no firm D call. The sequences come from cultured CD8+ T cells from PBMCs, collected from culture after CMV antigen stimulation. This receptor was obtained from a human donor in good health (CMV status not recorded). Some clones in this sample may be carry-over from other donors' samples. CDR3 in DNA: TGCGCCAGCAGCCAAGATGGAAGTGAAAAACTGTTTTTT. Translation gives CASSQDGSEKLFF.